These 19 T cell receptor beta chains came from one sample sequenced in a study of T cell repertoires in cytomegalovirus infection. TCRdb reanalysed the reads using MiXCR and keeps one entry per CDR3 protein. The sample records some 200,000 distinct CDR3 sequences, 8.5% to 10% being singletons. Sequencing was done on a sample of PBMCs. The source of these receptors is a human donor in good health (CMV status not recorded). Some clones in this sample may be carry-over from other donors' samples.

There are many counts of this clonotype. Here the CDR3 reads CASSREFPGNSPLHF. CDR3 coding DNA: TGTGCCAGCAGTCGAGAATTCCCAGGGAATTCACCCCTCCACTTT. The chain links TRBV6-2 or TRBV6-3 to TRBJ1-6, with TRBD1 as a possible D gene (5 bases). The CDR3 runs to 15 residues. Between the trimmed V and J ends, which lost 5 bases and 7 bases, there was a span of 15 bases. Germline V CDR1 and CDR2: MNHEY, SVGEGT.

This clonotype was detected ten times or more. V and J are TRBV7-2 and TRBJ2-1; TRBD2 aligns across 8 bases. The junction had 19 bases not matched to a gene; V was cut back by 5 bases and J by 10 bases. CDR1 and CDR2 from the germline V gene are SGHTA and FQGNSA. This CDR3 contains 17 residues. The CDR3 DNA sequence: TGTGCCAGCAGCCCGAGGGGTGGGACTAGATCTTATCTCGAGCAGTTCTTC. It translates to CASSPRGGTRSYLEQFF.

At least ten counts were recorded for this clonotype. This chain uses TRBV29-1 with TRBJ1-2; TRBD1 matches at 9 bases. The CDR3 covers 11 residues. After removal of 7 bases from V and 5 bases from J, the junction contained 2 bases not matched to a gene. Germline V gene sequence: CDR1 SQVTM, CDR2 ANQGSEA. The CDR3 nucleotides read TGCAGCGCGACAGGGGGTTATGGCTACACCTTC. This codes for CSATGGYGYTF.

The table lists this clonotype with many counts. The chain couples TRBV7-2 to TRBJ1-5; D is possibly TRBD1 (6 bases). This CDR3 has 18 amino acids. Germline CDR1 and CDR2: SGHTA and FQGNSA. The germline V and J ends were trimmed by 2 bases and 3 bases, with 20 bases remaining between them. The CDR3 spells CASSLPIFGGYINQPQHF. CDR3 nucleotides: TGTGCCAGCAGCTTACCGATATTCGGGGGCTACATCAATCAGCCCCAGCATTTT.

This clonotype was seen repeatedly, ten times or more. The gene calls are TRBV7-8 and TRBJ1-1, with no clear D. Per the germline V gene, CDR1 is SGHVS and CDR2 is FQNEAQ. The CDR3 runs to 14 residues. The ends were cut back, 7 bases at V and 3 bases at J, with 15 bases in the middle. The CDR3 DNA reads as TGTGCCAGCAACCCACGGGGAAGGGACACTGAAGCTTTCTTT. This sequence encodes CASNPRGRDTEAFF.

The V and J genes are TRBV5-5 and TRBJ2-5; 10 bases are a match to TRBD2. Germline V gene lookup returns CDR1 SGHKS and CDR2 YYEKEE (reference sequence). Trimming took 1 base from V and 2 from J; bases not matched to a gene: 8. The CDR3 runs to 17 residues. This chain's CDR3 is CASSLTLVLAGQETQYF. In DNA form, the CDR3 reads TGTGCCAGCAGCTTGACTCTCGTACTAGCGGGACAAGAGACCCAGTACTTC.

This clonotype was counted only a few times. This sequence joins TRBV6-2 or TRBV6-3 and TRBJ2-7; TRBD2 matches at 9 bases. The CDR3 length is 20 residues. J was trimmed by 0 bases and V by 5 bases; bases with no gene match: 20. Germline V lookup: CDR1 MNHEY, CDR2 SVGEGT. The CDR3: CASSPHPSLAGGTSSYEQYF. In DNA, the CDR3 is TGTGCCAGCAGTCCCCACCCATCTCTCGCGGGAGGGACCAGCTCCTACGAGCAGTACTTC.

This clonotype was picked up many times. V usage is TRBV28 and J usage is TRBJ1-1; no definite D call. Trimming removed 5 bases at V and 6 bases at J, with 16 bases between. This CDR3 region has 14 residues. The V gene's germline CDR1 is MDHEN and CDR2 SYDVKM. CDR3 nucleotides: TGTGCCAGCAGTCAAACACTGTCGCTTTCTGAAGCTTTCTTT. This codes for CASSQTLSLSEAFF.

This clonotype was recorded at least ten times. The chain combines TRBV4-1 with TRBJ2-1; 11 bases line up with TRBD2. Per germline, CDR1 MGHRA and CDR2 YSYEKL. The V gene end was trimmed by 4 bases and the J gene end by 7 bases; junction bases not matched to a gene: 9. CDR3 length: 16 residues. The CDR3 DNA reads TGCGCCAGCAGCCGACCGACTAGCGGGATTAATAATGAGCAGTTCTTC. Translation: CASSRPTSGINNEQFF.

The chain carries TRBV5-1 and TRBJ2-5, with 10 bases identical to TRBD1. The CDR3 has 15 amino acids. V shed 1 base, J shed 4 bases, and the junction held 4 bases outside the gene matches. Per the germline V gene, CDR1 is SGHRS and CDR2 is YFSETQ. The CDR3 sequence is CASSLRGTGAETQYF. The CDR3 DNA is TGCGCCAGCAGCTTGAGGGGGACAGGGGCAGAGACCCAGTACTTC.

The rearrangement links TRBV7-2 to TRBJ1-1; D perhaps matches TRBD1 (6 bases). The V gene lost 1 base and the J gene lost 4 bases, with 10 bases spanning the gap. The CDR3 contains 14 residues. Germline loops: CDR1 SGHTA, CDR2 FQGNSA. CDR3 loop: CASSLEQGGTEAFF. CDR3 DNA sequence: TGTGCCAGCAGCTTAGAACAGGGAGGCACTGAAGCTTTCTTT.

There are many counts of this clonotype. This chain joins TRBV29-1 and TRBJ1-5; D perhaps matches TRBD1 (5 bases). This CDR3 has 13 amino acids. Looked up from germline, CDR1 is SQVTM and CDR2 is ANQGSEA. Trimming cost V 5 bases and J 1 base, with 9 bases left between them. CDR3 DNA: TGCAGCGTTACATCAGGGAGCAATCAGCCCCAGCATTTT. It is translated as CSVTSGSNQPQHF.

This clonotype was seen many times. This chain joins TRBV12-3 or TRBV12-4 and TRBJ1-4; possibly TRBD1 for D (6 bases). V lost 5 bases to trimming and J lost 3 bases, with 10 bases between them. This CDR3 spans 14 amino acids. This chain's CDR3 is CASSPGGPNEKLFF. CDR3 coding DNA: TGTGCCAGCAGTCCCGGGGGGCCTAATGAAAAACTGTTTTTT.

This clonotype was recorded a few times. The chain links TRBV7-3 to TRBJ2-5; either TRBD1 or TRBD2 may supply D (5 bases each). The CDR3 has 15 amino acids. Between the trimmed V and J ends, which lost 7 bases and 1 base, there was a span of 16 bases. Germline lookup yields CDR1 SGHTA and CDR2 FQGTGA. CDR3 residues: CASNHGAGLQETQYF. The CDR3 DNA follows: TGTGCCAGCAACCACGGGGCGGGCCTCCAAGAGACCCAGTACTTC.

This clonotype was seen at least ten times. This chain connects TRBV7-3 to TRBJ2-1, with 9 bases fitting TRBD2. The CDR3 contains 14 residues. J gave up 6 bases and V 5 bases, and 5 bases lay outside the gene matches. Germline V gives CDR1 SGHTA, CDR2 FQGTGA. The CDR3 protein is CASSTTSGTNEQFF. CDR3 nucleotide sequence: TGTGCCAGCAGCACGACTAGCGGAACCAATGAGCAGTTCTTC.

This clonotype has a count of ten or more. V and J are TRBV28 and TRBJ2-6, with TRBD2 as a possible D gene (6 bases). The CDR3 sequence is 17 residues long. The germline gives CDR1 MDHEN, CDR2 SYDVKM. V lost 3 bases and J 2 bases, leaving 14 bases between the germline ends. The CDR3 DNA sequence: TGTGCCAGCAGTTTGGGTGTCGGGGGAGCTGGGGCCAACGTCCTGACTTTC. It translates to CASSLGVGGAGANVLTF.

This clonotype was counted at least ten times. The chain is built from TRBV7-6 and TRBJ2-1; D gene uncertain. V lost 1 base and J lost 9, with 13 bases in between. Germline V lookup: CDR1 SGHVS, CDR2 FNYEAQ. CDR3 length: 14 amino acids. The CDR3 protein is CASSLGPAATEQFF. The CDR3 nucleotides read TGTGCCAGCAGCTTAGGACCAGCAGCCACTGAGCAGTTCTTC.

The chain is built from TRBV6-2 or TRBV6-3 and TRBJ2-3, with TRBD2 identical over 7 bases. The trim removed 6 bases at V and 2 bases at J, leaving 5 bases unmatched. The germline gives CDR1 MNHEY, CDR2 SVGEGT. The CDR3 is 14 residues long. CDR3 loop: CASRRLADTDTQYF. The CDR3 DNA reads TGTGCCAGCAGACGACTAGCAGACACAGATACGCAGTATTTT.

This clonotype was detected many times. The DNA of the CDR3 is TGTGCCAGCAGAATGGGAGTCTCCGAGCAGTACTTC. It translates to CASRMGVSEQYF. The rearrangement uses TRBV7-9 and TRBJ2-7, with D possibly TRBD2 on 5 matching bases. The ends were cut back, 6 bases at V and 6 bases at J, with 12 bases in the middle. Germline CDR1 reads SEHNR; CDR2 reads FQNEAQ (reference sequence). CDR3 length equals 12 residues.